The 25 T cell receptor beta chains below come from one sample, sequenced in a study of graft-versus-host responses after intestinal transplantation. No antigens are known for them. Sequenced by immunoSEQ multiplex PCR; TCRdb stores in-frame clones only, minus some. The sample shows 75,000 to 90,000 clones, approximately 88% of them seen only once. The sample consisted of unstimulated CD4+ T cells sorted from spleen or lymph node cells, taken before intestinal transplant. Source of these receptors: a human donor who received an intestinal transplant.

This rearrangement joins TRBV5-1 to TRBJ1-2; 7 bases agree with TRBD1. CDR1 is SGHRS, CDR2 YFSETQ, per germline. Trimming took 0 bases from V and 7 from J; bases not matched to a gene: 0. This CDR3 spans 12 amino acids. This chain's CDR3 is CASSLDRGGYTF. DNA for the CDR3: TGCGCCAGCAGCTTGGACAGGGGTGGCTACACCTTC. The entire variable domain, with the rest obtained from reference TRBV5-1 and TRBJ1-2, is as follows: KAGVTQTPRYLIKTRGQQVTLSCSPISGHRSVSWYQQTPGQGLQFLFEYFSETQRNKGNFPGRFSGRQFSNSRSEMNVSTLELGDSALYLCASSLDRGGYTFGSGTRLTVV.

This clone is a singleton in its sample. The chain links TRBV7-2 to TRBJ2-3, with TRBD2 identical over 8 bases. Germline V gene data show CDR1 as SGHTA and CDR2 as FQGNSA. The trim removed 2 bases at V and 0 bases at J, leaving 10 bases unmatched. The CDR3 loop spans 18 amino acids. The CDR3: CASSLTSNAGGSTDTQYF. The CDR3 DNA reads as TGTGCCAGCAGCTTAACAAGTAACGCGGGAGGTAGCACAGATACGCAGTATTTT.

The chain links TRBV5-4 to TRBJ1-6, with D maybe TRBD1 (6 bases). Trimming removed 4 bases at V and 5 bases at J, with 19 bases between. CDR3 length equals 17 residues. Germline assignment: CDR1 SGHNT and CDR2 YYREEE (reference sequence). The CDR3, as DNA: TGTGCCAGCAGCCCTGGACAGTCTGCTTACGATAATTCACCCCTCCACTTT. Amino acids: CASSPGQSAYDNSPLHF.

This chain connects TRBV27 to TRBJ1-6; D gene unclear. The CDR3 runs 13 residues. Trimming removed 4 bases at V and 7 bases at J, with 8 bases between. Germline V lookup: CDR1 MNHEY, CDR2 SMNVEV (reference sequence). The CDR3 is CASSSSFNSPLHF. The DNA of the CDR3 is TGTGCCAGCAGTTCCTCTTTCAATTCACCCCTCCACTTT.

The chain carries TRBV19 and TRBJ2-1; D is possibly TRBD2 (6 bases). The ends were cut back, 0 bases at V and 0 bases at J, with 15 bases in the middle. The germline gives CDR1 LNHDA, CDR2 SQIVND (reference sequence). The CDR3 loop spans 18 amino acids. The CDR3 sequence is CASSIDLSYGSSYNEQFF. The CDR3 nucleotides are TGTGCCAGTAGTATAGATCTCTCGTACGGGAGCTCCTACAATGAGCAGTTCTTC.

CDR3 in amino acids: CASSETGDNQPQHF. Here the CDR3 DNA reads TGTGCCAGCAGTGAAACCGGAGACAATCAGCCCCAGCATTTT. The V gene is TRBV6-1, the J gene TRBJ1-5, with D unclear. Germline V gene lookup returns CDR1 MNHNS and CDR2 SASEGT. The CDR3 covers 14 residues. Trimming took 2 bases from V and 3 from J, leaving 8 bases between them.

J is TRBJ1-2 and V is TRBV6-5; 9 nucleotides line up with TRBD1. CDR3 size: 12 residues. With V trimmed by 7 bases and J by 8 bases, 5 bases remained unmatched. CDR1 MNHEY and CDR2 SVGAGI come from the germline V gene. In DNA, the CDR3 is TGTGCCAGCACTTCGACAGGGGGAGGCTACACCTTC. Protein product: CASTSTGGGYTF.

CDR3 sequence (DNA): TGTGCCTGTGACAGGGGGGGTGAAAAACTGTTTTTT. It codes for CACDRGGEKLFF. V usage is TRBV30 and J usage is TRBJ1-4; 9 bases are shared with TRBD1. Unmatched junction bases numbered 3, after V lost 6 bases and J lost 7 bases. CDR1 GTSNPN and CDR2 SVGIG come from the germline V gene (reference sequence). The CDR3 has 12 residues.

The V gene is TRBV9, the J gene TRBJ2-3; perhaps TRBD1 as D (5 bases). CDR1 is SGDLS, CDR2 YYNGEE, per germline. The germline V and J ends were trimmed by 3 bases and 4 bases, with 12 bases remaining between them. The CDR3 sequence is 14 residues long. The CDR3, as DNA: TGTGCCAGCAGCGCGACGCAGGGTCCAGATACGCAGTATTTT. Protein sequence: CASSATQGPDTQYF.

This CDR3 is CASTATGGHGYEQYF. The CDR3 DNA reads as TGTGCCAGCACCGCAACGGGAGGGCACGGCTACGAGCAGTACTTC. The chain recombines TRBV6-1 with TRBJ2-5; 8 nucleotides match TRBD2. Gene TRBJ2-7 matches the end of the DNA better, so the J call may be wrong. This CDR3 is 15 amino acids long. From germline, CDR1 is MNHNS and CDR2 SASEGT.

The CDR3 DNA reads as TGTGCCAGCAGTTTGGCAGGGGCTGGCTATGGCTACACCTTC. Amino acids: CASSLAGAGYGYTF. The V and J genes are TRBV27 and TRBJ1-2; D is perhaps TRBD1 (6 bases). The CDR3 extends over 14 amino acids. Per the germline V gene, CDR1 is MNHEY and CDR2 is SMNVEV (reference sequence). The V end was cut by 3 bases, the J end by 4 bases, with 12 bases between.

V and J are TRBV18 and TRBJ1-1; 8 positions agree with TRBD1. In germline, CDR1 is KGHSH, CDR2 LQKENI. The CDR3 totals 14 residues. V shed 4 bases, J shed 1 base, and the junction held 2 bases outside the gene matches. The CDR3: CASSHGTGNTEAFF. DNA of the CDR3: TGTGCCAGCTCACACGGGACAGGGAACACTGAAGCTTTCTTT.

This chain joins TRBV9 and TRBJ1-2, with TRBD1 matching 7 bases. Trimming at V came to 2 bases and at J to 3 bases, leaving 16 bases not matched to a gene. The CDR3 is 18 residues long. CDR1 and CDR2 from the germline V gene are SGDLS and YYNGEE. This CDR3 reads CASSVSQANDRVDYGYTF. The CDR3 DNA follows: TGTGCCAGCAGCGTTTCCCAGGCTAATGACAGGGTCGACTATGGCTACACCTTC.

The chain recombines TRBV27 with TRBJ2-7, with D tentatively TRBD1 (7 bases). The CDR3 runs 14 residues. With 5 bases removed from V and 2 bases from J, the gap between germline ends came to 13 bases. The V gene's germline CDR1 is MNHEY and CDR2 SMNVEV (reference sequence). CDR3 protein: CASSRRDSAYEQYF. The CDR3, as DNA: TGTGCCAGCAGTCGGCGGGACAGTGCCTACGAGCAGTACTTC.

The chain's CDR3 is CASSNWTGGADTQYF. CDR3 DNA sequence: TGTGCCAGCAGCAACTGGACAGGGGGCGCAGATACGCAGTATTTT. The V and J genes are TRBV5-4 and TRBJ2-3; 11 nucleotides match TRBD1. The CDR3 contains 15 residues. Germline assignment: CDR1 SGHNT and CDR2 YYREEE (reference sequence). The J segment lost 4 bases and the V segment lost 4 bases, leaving 5 bases of the junction unmatched.

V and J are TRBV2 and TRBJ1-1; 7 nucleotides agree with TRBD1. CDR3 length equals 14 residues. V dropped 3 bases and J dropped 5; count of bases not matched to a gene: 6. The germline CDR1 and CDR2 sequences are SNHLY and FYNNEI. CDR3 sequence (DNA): TGTGCCAGCAGTGAGACAGGGCCGAGTACTGAAGCTTTCTTT. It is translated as CASSETGPSTEAFF.

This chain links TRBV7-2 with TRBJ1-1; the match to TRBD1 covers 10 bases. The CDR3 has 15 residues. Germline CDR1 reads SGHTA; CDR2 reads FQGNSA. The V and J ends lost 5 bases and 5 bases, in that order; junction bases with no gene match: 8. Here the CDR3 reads CASSISGTGATEAFF. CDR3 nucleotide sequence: TGTGCCAGCAGCATATCCGGGACAGGGGCGACTGAAGCTTTCTTT.

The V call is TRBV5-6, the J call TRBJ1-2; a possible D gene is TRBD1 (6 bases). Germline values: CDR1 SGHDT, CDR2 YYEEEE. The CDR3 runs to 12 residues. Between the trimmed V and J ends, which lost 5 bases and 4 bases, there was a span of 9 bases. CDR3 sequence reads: CASRGQSYGYTF. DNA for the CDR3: TGTGCCAGCAGAGGACAGTCCTATGGCTACACCTTC.

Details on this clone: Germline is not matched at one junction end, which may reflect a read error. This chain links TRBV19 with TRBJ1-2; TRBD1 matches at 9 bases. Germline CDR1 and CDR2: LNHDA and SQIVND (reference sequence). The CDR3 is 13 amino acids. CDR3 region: CASSRDRDRRYTF. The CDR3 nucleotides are TGTGCCAGTAGTAGGGACAGGGACCGCCGCTATACCTTC. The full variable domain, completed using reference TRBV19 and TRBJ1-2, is DGGITQSPKYLFRKEGQNVTLSCEQNLNHDAMYWYRQDPGQGLRLIYYSQIVNDFQKGDIAEGYSVSREKKESFPLTVTSAQKNPTAFYLCASSRDRDRRYTFGSGTRLTVV.

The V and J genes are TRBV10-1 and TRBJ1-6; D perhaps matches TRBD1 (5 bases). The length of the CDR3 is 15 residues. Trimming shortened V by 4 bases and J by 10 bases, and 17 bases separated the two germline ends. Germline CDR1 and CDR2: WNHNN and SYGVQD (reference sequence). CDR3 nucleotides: TGCGCCAGCAGTGGACTCAGGGCGGTGGGGTCACCCCTCCACTTT. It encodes CASSGLRAVGSPLHF.

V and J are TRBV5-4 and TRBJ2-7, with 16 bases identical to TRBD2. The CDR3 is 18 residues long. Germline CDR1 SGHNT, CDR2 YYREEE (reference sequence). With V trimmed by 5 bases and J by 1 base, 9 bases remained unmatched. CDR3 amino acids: CASSTGTSGRAASYEQYF. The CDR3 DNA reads TGTGCCAGCAGTACCGGGACTAGCGGGAGGGCCGCTTCCTACGAGCAGTACTTC.

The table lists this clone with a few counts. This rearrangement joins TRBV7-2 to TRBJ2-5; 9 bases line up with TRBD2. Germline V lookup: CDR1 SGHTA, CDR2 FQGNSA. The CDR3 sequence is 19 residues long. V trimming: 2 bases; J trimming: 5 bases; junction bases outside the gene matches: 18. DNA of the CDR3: TGTGCCAGCAGCTTAATCCCCGGGGGGTTAGCGGGAGCCCGGGAGACCCAGTACTTC. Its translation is CASSLIPGGLAGARETQYF. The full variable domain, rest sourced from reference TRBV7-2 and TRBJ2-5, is GAGVSQSPSNKVTEKGKDVELRCDPISGHTALYWYRQSLGQGLEFLIYFQGNSAPDKSGLPSDRFSAERTGGSVSTLTIQRTQQEDSAVYLCASSLIPGGLAGARETQYFGPGTRLLVL.

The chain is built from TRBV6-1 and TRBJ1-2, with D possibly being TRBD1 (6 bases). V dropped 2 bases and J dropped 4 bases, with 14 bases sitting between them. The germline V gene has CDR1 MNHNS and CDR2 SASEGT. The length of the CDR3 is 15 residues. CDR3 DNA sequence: TGTGCCAGCAGTGAAAGCAACAGGGACCGCTATGGCTACACCTTC. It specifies CASSESNRDRYGYTF.

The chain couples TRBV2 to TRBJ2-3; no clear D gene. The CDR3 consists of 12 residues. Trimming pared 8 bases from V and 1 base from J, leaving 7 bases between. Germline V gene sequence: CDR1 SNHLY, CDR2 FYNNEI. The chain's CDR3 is CASGPRTDTQYF. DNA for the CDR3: TGTGCCAGCGGGCCCCGCACAGATACGCAGTATTTT.

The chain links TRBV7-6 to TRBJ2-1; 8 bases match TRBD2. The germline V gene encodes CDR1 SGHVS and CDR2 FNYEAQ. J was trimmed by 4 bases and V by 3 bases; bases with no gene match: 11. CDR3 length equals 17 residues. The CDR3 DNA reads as TGTGCCAGCAGCTTGCGGGGGGTGCGGGATGGATACAATGAGCAGTTCTTC. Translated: CASSLRGVRDGYNEQFF.